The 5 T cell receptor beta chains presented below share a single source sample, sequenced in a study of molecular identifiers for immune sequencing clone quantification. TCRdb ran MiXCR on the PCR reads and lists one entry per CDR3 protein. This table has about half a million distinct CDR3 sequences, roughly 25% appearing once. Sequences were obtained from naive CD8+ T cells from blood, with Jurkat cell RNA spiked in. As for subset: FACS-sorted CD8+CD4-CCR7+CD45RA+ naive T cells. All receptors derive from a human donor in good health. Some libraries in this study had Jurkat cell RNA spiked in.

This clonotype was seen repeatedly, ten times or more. The CDR3 nucleotides read TGTGCCAGCAGCCCCCGAAGGGGTTATACGGGAGCTACAGATACGCAGTATTTT. This gives the protein CASSPRRGYTGATDTQYF. This chain uses TRBV7-9 with TRBJ2-3; D is possibly TRBD2 (6 bases). The germline V and J ends were trimmed by 5 bases and 3 bases, with 24 bases remaining between them. The CDR3 extends over 18 amino acids. Germline CDR1 reads SEHNR; CDR2 reads FQNEAQ (reference sequence). Full variable domain (missing parts from reference TRBV7-9 and TRBJ2-3): DTGVSQNPRHKITKRGQNVTFRCDPISEHNRLYWYRQTLGQGPEFLTYFQNEAQLEKSRLLSDRFSAERPKGSFSTLEIQRTEQGDSAMYLCASSPRRGYTGATDTQYFGPGTRLTVL.

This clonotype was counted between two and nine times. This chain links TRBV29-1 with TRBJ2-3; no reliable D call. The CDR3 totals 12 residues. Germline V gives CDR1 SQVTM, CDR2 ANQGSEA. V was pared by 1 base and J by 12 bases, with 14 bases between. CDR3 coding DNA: TGCAGCGTTGAAGTCGTGGGGTTATCACAGTATTTT. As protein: CSVEVVGLSQYF.

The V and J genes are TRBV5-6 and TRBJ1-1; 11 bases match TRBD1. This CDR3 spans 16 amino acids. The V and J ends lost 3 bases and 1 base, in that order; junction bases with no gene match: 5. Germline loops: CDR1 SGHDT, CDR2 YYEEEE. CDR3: CASSWRTGGWNTEAFF. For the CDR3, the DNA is TGTGCCAGCAGCTGGAGGACAGGGGGCTGGAACACTGAAGCTTTCTTT.

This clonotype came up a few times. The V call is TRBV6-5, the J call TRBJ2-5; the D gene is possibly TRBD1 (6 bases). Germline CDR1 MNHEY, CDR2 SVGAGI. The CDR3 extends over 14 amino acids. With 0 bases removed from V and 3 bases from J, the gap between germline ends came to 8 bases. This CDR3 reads CASSYSDSEETQYF. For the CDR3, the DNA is TGTGCCAGCAGTTACTCGGACAGTGAAGAGACCCAGTACTTC.

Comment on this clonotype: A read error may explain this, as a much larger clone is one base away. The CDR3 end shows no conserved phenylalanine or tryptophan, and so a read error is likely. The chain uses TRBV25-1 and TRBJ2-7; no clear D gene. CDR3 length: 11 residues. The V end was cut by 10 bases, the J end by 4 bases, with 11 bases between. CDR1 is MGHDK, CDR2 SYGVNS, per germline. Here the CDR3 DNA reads TGTGCCATCCCACCGGCGTACGAGCAGTACTTA. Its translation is CAIPPAYEQYL.